Listed below are T cell receptor beta chains from one sample, sequenced in a study of T-cell memory formation after mild COVID-19. Via MiXCR, TCRdb re-called the 5' RACE reads, giving one row per CDR3 protein. The data contain around 130,000 distinct CDR3 sequences, more than 15% of them seen just once; the ten biggest clones take up approximately 15%. Sequencing used PBMCs or a T cell subset sorted from them (not recorded which). These receptors came from an adult woman who had mild COVID-19 (a few samples of this study predate the infection). Cell type and time point are not known. CDR3s include the opening cysteine and the closing phenylalanine or tryptophan. D genes are given only for firm matches. Expanded clones are given a class, and other clones once, few, many or no size at all.

abundance	d_gene	v_gene	j_gene	CDR3nt	CDR3aa
many	NA	TRBV23-1	TRBJ1-6	TGCGCCAGCGCACATCTTCAAAGACGAGGCAGAAAAAGCTCACCCCTCCACTTT	CASAHLQRRGRKSSPLHF
few	TRBD2	TRBV5-1	TRBJ2-5	TGCGCCAGCAGCTTTGCAGCGGGAAAGGCAGAGACCCAGTACTTC	CASSFAAGKAETQYF
few	NA	TRBV11-2	TRBJ1-4	TGTGCCAGCAGCGCCGGAGGCCTTGCCCTAAAACTGTTTTTT	CASSAGGLALKLFF
NA	NA	TRBV20-1	TRBJ2-5	TGCAGTGCTAGAGGGTTGGGGGAGACCCAGTACTTC	CSARGLGETQYF
few	TRBD1	TRBV11-3	TRBJ2-5	TGTGCCAGCAGCTTCACAGGGGGCTTTGGGGAGACCCAGTACTTC	CASSFTGGFGETQYF
few	NA	TRBV10-3	TRBJ1-5	TGTGCCATCAGTGAGTCGGGAAGCAATCAGCCCCAGCATTTT	CAISESGSNQPQHF
NA	TRBD1	TRBV3-1	TRBJ1-2	TGTGCCAGCAGCCAAGCTGACAGGGCAAGCCGTGGCTACACCTTC	CASSQADRASRGYTF
NA	NA	TRBV7-6	TRBJ1-3	TGTGCCAGCAGCTTAGGTGGGGGGGTCTCTGGAAACACCATATATTTT	CASSLGGGVSGNTIYF
few	NA	TRBV19	TRBJ1-5	TGTGCCAGTAGTATTGACAATCAGCCCCAGCATTTT	CASSIDNQPQHF
few	NA	TRBV14	TRBJ1-2	TGTGCCAGCAGCCAAAAGGGGCTCCTCTATGGCTACACCTTC	CASSQKGLLYGYTF
many	TRBD2	TRBV7-6	TRBJ2-2	TGTGCCAGCAGCTTAATGGGGGGGGACACCGGGGAGCTGTTTTTT	CASSLMGGDTGELFF
few	NA	TRBV7-2	TRBJ2-1	TGTGCCAGCAGATATCTTAATGAGCAGTTCTTC	CASRYLNEQFF
NA	TRBD2	TRBV4-3	TRBJ2-2	TGCGCCAGCAGCCAAGGTTTAGCGGGAGATATCACCGGGGAGCTGTTTTTT	CASSQGLAGDITGELFF
NA	NA	TRBV7-8	TRBJ2-3	TGTGCCAGCACTAAGGGGCCCACAGATACGCAGTATTTT	CASTKGPTDTQYF
NA	NA	TRBV5-5	TRBJ1-1	TGTGCCAGCAGCAAACTACAGGCGCCCACTGAAGCTTTCTTT	CASSKLQAPTEAFF
few	TRBD2	TRBV4-3	TRBJ2-1	TGCGCCAGCAGCCAAGATCTAGCGGGAGAGCAGTTCTTC	CASSQDLAGEQFF
few	TRBD2	TRBV29-1	TRBJ2-5	TGCAGCGTTGAAGGCTGGGGACTAGCGAGTGAGACCCAGTACTTC	CSVEGWGLASETQYF
many	NA	TRBV2	TRBJ1-5	TGTGCCAAGGGGCTTGGGAGCAATCAGCCCCAGCATTTT	CAKGLGSNQPQHF
few	NA	TRBV6-5	TRBJ1-2	TGTGCCAGCAGTTACGGCAGCTCTAACTATGGCTACACCTTC	CASSYGSSNYGYTF
NA	NA	TRBV6-2/TRBV6-3	TRBJ1-2	TGTGCCACCAAGCCCCCAGGTGACTATGGCTACACCTTC	CATKPPGDYGYTF
many	TRBD1	TRBV5-1	TRBJ2-2	TGCGCCAGCAGCTTGGTGGTCAGGGGGCCCACCGGGGAGCTGTTTTTT	CASSLVVRGPTGELFF
NA	NA	TRBV7-8	TRBJ1-2	TGTGCCAGCAGCCCGGCGGGCGGGCTGATCTATGGCTACACCTTC	CASSPAGGLIYGYTF
NA	TRBD2	TRBV7-6	TRBJ2-1	TGTGCCAGCAGCTCGATAAGCGGGGGCATTTACAATGAGCAGTTCTTC	CASSSISGGIYNEQFF
few	NA	TRBV9	TRBJ2-3	TGTGCCAGCAGCGCAGACAGCACAGATACGCAGTATTTT	CASSADSTDTQYF
NA	NA	TRBV18	TRBJ2-3	TGTGCCAGCTCACCGGTACAGGCCTACACAGATACGCAGTATTTT	CASSPVQAYTDTQYF
few	TRBD1	TRBV25-1	TRBJ1-2	TGTGCCAGCAGTGAGGGGACAGTTTATGGCTACACCTTC	CASSEGTVYGYTF
few	NA	TRBV11-1	TRBJ2-5	TGTGCCAGCAGCTTACTCGGGGGAGAGAGAGAGACCCAGTACTTC	CASSLLGGERETQYF
NA	TRBD2	TRBV6-5	TRBJ2-3	TGTGCCAGCAGCCAACATAGTGCCGGGACTAGCGGGGGGGCAGGAGATACGCAGTATTTT	CASSQHSAGTSGGAGDTQYF
few	TRBD1	TRBV19	TRBJ2-3	TGTGCCAGTAGTCCAACAGGGGTAGCAGATACGCAGTATTTT	CASSPTGVADTQYF
NA	TRBD1	TRBV7-6	TRBJ1-3	TGTGCCAGCAGCCAGACAGGGCCCCGGGACACCATATATTTT	CASSQTGPRDTIYF
NA	TRBD1	TRBV20-1	TRBJ2-1	TGCAGTGTCGAACAGGGGGCGGAGGCTGAGCAGTTCTTC	CSVEQGAEAEQFF
few	TRBD2	TRBV20-1	TRBJ2-1	TGCAGTGCTACCCCTAGCGGGAGGGAGCAGTTCTTC	CSATPSGREQFF
NA	NA	TRBV9	TRBJ2-3	TGTGCCAGCAGCGTGGGACTGGATACGCAGTATTTT	CASSVGLDTQYF
few	NA	TRBV5-6	TRBJ2-7	TGTGCCAGCAGCTGGGGGGACAGATACGAGCAGTACTTC	CASSWGDRYEQYF
NA	NA	TRBV9	TRBJ1-2	TGTGCCAGCAGCCCAGCCGGGGGGCGGAACTATGGCTACACCTTC	CASSPAGGRNYGYTF
few	NA	TRBV10-3	TRBJ1-2	TGTGCCATCAGGGCTCCCCAGAGCCTCTCTATCGGGGGCTACACCTTC	CAIRAPQSLSIGGYTF
few	NA	TRBV5-1	TRBJ2-6	TGCGCCAGCAGCTCCAACCCTGGGGCCAACGTCCTGACTTTC	CASSSNPGANVLTF
few	TRBD1	TRBV6-5	TRBJ1-2	TGTGCCAGCAGTTACTCGACAGGGGGTGTCTATGGCTACACCTTC	CASSYSTGGVYGYTF
few	TRBD1	TRBV20-1	TRBJ1-5	TGCAGTGCTACCTTAACAGGGGGCAGGTGGAGCAATCAGCCCCAGCATTTT	CSATLTGGRWSNQPQHF
few	NA	TRBV11-2	TRBJ2-1	TGTGCCAGCAGGGTTGACAGTACTCACCATGAGCAGTTCTTC	CASRVDSTHHEQFF
NA	NA	TRBV12-3/TRBV12-4	TRBJ2-7	TGTGCCAGCAGTTTAGACTATCTCCACGAGCAGTACTTC	CASSLDYLHEQYF
NA	TRBD2	TRBV15	TRBJ2-1	TGTGCCACCAGCAGAGATAGCGGGAGGGCATATGAGCAGTTCTTC	CATSRDSGRAYEQFF
many	NA	TRBV12-3/TRBV12-4	TRBJ2-2	TGTGCCAGCAGTTTGAGGGGCTACGCCGGGGAGCTGTTTTTT	CASSLRGYAGELFF
many	TRBD1	TRBV4-3	TRBJ2-1	TGCGCCAGCAGCCAAGGCATGACAGGGGGCGATCTGAATGAGCAGTTCTTC	CASSQGMTGGDLNEQFF
few	TRBD1	TRBV12-3/TRBV12-4	TRBJ2-3	TGTGCCAGCAGTTTCGTGACAGGGCACAAGTCAGATACGCAGTATTTT	CASSFVTGHKSDTQYF
NA	NA	TRBV2	TRBJ1-1	TGTGCCAGCAGTGAGAGGGGGAGCGGGAGGGTTTTGAACACTGAAGCTTTCTTT	CASSERGSGRVLNTEAFF
few	NA	TRBV20-1	TRBJ1-1	TGCAGTGCTAGAGATAGGTTCGGGGCCTTGAGAACTTTCTTT	CSARDRFGALRTFF
few	NA	TRBV4-1	TRBJ1-5	TGCGCCAGCAGCCAGTTGGCCGGACGTAGAAGCAATCAGCCCCAGCATTTT	CASSQLAGRRSNQPQHF
few	TRBD1	TRBV20-1	TRBJ1-2	TGCAGTGCTAGAGTCCCTCCCGGGACAGAGCACTATGGCTACACCTTC	CSARVPPGTEHYGYTF
NA	NA	TRBV15	TRBJ1-6	TGTGCCACCAGCAGAGATCGGTCACCCCTCCACTTT	CATSRDRSPLHF
few	TRBD2	TRBV2	TRBJ2-1	TGTGCCAGCAGTGAGACTAGCGACAATGAGCAGTTCTTC	CASSETSDNEQFF
NA	TRBD1	TRBV27	TRBJ2-7	TGTGCCAGCAGAGAACTAGGCGGGACAGGGCTAGACGAGCAGTACTTC	CASRELGGTGLDEQYF
NA	NA	TRBV27	TRBJ2-7	TGTGCCACCGAGGCCGGGACTCCTGTCGAGCAGTACTTC	CATEAGTPVEQYF
few	NA	TRBV10-3	TRBJ2-3	TGTGCCACCCTCAACGGGGTTACGCAGTATTTT	CATLNGVTQYF
few	NA	TRBV9	TRBJ2-6	TGTGCCAGCAGCGTAGATAGAATTAGATCGGGGCCTGGGGCCAACGTCCTGACTTTC	CASSVDRIRSGPGANVLTF
NA	NA	TRBV29-1	TRBJ1-1	TGCAGCACCCTAGGGACTGAAGCTTTCTTT	CSTLGTEAFF
few	TRBD2	TRBV12-3/TRBV12-4	TRBJ2-5	TGTGCCAGCAGTCTCAAGGACTCGGGACTAGCGGGAGTCTTTGAGACCCAGTACTTC	CASSLKDSGLAGVFETQYF
few	NA	TRBV15	TRBJ2-3	TGTGCCACCAGCAGAGAAGGACTGGGAAGCACAGATACGCAGTATTTT	CATSREGLGSTDTQYF